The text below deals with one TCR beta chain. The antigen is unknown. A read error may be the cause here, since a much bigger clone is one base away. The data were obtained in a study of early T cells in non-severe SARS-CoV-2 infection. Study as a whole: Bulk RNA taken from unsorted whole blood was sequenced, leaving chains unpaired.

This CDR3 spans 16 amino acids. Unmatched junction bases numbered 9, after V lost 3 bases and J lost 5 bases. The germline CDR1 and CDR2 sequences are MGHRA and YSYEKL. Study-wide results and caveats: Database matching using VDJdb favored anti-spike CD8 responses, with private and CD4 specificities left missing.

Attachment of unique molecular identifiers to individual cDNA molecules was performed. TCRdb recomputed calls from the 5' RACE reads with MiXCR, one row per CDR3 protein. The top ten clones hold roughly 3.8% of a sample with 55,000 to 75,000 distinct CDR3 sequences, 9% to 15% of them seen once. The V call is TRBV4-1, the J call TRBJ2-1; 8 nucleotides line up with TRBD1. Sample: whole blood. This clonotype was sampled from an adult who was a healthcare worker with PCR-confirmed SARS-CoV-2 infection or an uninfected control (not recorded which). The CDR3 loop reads CASSHICGQGDNEQFF. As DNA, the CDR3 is TGCGCCAGCAGCCACATTTGTGGACAGGGCGACAATGAGCAGTTCTTC.